Sequencing of this T cell receptor (beta chain) was carried out in a study of OX40 agonist ivuxolimab in advanced cancers. Study-level findings and limits: On average, CD8+ T cells showed a greater number of expanded clones than CD4+.

Trimming pared 6 bases from V and 0 bases from J, leaving 14 bases between. In germline, CDR1 is MDHEN, CDR2 SYDVKM. There are 15 residues in the CDR3. Some clones are missing from TCRdb's copy, which holds only in-frame ones; the method was immunoSEQ multiplex PCR. Of 30,000 or so clones listed, 79% were seen once; the top ten hold about 14%. As for this clone: Its specificity is unknown.

J is TRBJ1-2 and V is TRBV28; D not resolved. The TCR sequence derives from an adult with an advanced solid tumor such as melanoma, head and neck, liver or kidney cancer. The input for sequencing was CD4+ or CD8+ T cells sorted from blood, taken in a trial of the OX40 agonist ivuxolimab. The CDR3 region is CASSRQPTTNYGYTF. The CDR3 DNA reads as TGTGCCAGCAGCCGGCAACCTACAACTAACTATGGCTACACCTTC.